This TCR beta chain was recorded in a study of vaccination and CD4 T cells after COVID-19. In the study overall: Ranging from 14 to 241, the interval between dose two and post-vaccine sampling had a median of 72 days.

On this clonotype: What it binds is not known.

CD4+ T cells that had been cultured provided DNA sequenced with the Oncomine TCR Beta short-read assay. Cultures of CD4+ T cells served as the source for extracting genomic DNA. Each CDR3 protein gets one entry after TCRdb re-called the PCR reads with MiXCR. The sample records some 7,400 distinct CDR3 sequences, around 35% being singletons. V dropped 0 bases and J dropped 10; count of bases not matched to a gene: 10. CDR3 length: 17 residues. Germline CDR1 MNHEY, CDR2 SMNVEV (reference sequence). Documented treatment: roughly nine-day PBMC culture with coronavirus spike peptide pools or control peptides (ViraFEST assay). Collection of the unexposed donor's CD4+ T cells took place before the COVID-19 pandemic (2011-2018).

The receptor was isolated from a human donor in good health. The sample taken for sequencing was CD4+ T cells from blood, cultured in vitro. This chain links TRBV27 with TRBJ2-1, with 12 positions matching TRBD2. Written as DNA, the CDR3 is TGTGCCAGCAGTTTATCGTCGAGACTAGCGGGAGTCGGGGAGCAGTTCTTC. It yields the protein CASSLSSRLAGVGEQFF.